These 15 T cell receptor beta chains were sequenced from one sample in a study of CXCR3-negative and CXCR3-positive naive CD8 T cells. Through 5' RACE with UMI labels, the TRB cDNA libraries were prepared. Reanalyzing the 5' RACE reads, TCRdb keeps one entry per CDR3 protein, without DNA. This repertoire comprises tens of thousands of distinct CDR3 sequences; its ten largest clones make up 3.5% to 5%. The sequenced sample was naive CXCR3- CD8+ T cells from blood. Subset reported: CD45RO-CCR7+CD27+CD95- naive CD8+ T cells lacking CXCR3 (TNR3-). The receptors come from a human donor in good health. Some clones in this sample may be carry-over from other donors' samples.

The chain joins TRBV7-9 to TRBJ1-1; TCRdb's D gene call, TRBD1, goes unchecked for lack of DNA. The CDR3 is 15 residues long. Germline-derived CDR1 and CDR2 are SEHNR and FQNEAQ (reference sequence). CDR3 residues: CASSSKRGMNTEAFF. The full variable domain, in which reference TRBV7-9 and TRBJ1-1 provide the parts outside the CDR3, is DTGVSQNPRHKITKRGQNVTFRCDPISEHNRLYWYRQTLGQGPEFLTYFQNEAQLEKSRLLSDRFSAERPKGSFSTLEIQRTEQGDSAMYLCASSSKRGMNTEAFFGQGTRLTVV.

The rearrangement links TRBV6-5 to TRBJ2-3; the D call of TRBD1 rests on TCRdb alone, since no DNA is present to check it. Per germline, CDR1 MNHEY and CDR2 SVGAGI. The CDR3 spans 15 residues. CDR3: CASRHTGGAGDTQYF.

The V gene is TRBV7-9, the J gene TRBJ2-3; TCRdb returns TRBD1, unconfirmable since there is no DNA. Germline V gives CDR1 SEHNR, CDR2 FQNEAQ (reference sequence). The CDR3 sequence is 13 residues long. The chain's CDR3 is CASSLARGSEIYF.

The chain links TRBV29-1 to TRBJ2-1; lacking DNA, the TRBD1 call made by TCRdb goes unchecked. This CDR3 spans 12 amino acids. CDR1 is SQVTM and CDR2 is ANQGSEA in the germline V gene. The CDR3 loop reads CSVPLAADEQFF.

J is TRBJ2-2 and V is TRBV14; TCRdb returns TRBD2, unconfirmable since there is no DNA. Germline CDR1 SGHDN, CDR2 FVKESK. This CDR3 has 16 amino acids. Here the CDR3 reads CASSQVAGSYTGELFF.

This rearrangement joins TRBV29-1 to TRBJ2-7; as DNA is missing, the TRBD1 call by TCRdb cannot be tested. Germline V gene lookup returns CDR1 SQVTM and CDR2 ANQGSEA. This CDR3 spans 13 amino acids. The CDR3 reads CSVDGGDSYEQYF.

The V gene is TRBV7-9, the J gene TRBJ2-7; no DNA is available, so the TRBD1 call from TCRdb remains unchecked. The V gene's germline CDR1 is SEHNR and CDR2 FQNEAQ (reference sequence). The CDR3 totals 18 residues. CDR3 in amino acids: CASSLVFRGTTGAYEQYF.

The chain carries TRBV2 and TRBJ2-1; TCRdb's D call of TRBD1 is untestable without DNA. This CDR3 spans 14 amino acids. Germline V CDR1 and CDR2: SNHLY, FYNNEI. The CDR3: CASTRTGFYNEQFF.

CDR3 loop: CASSLGNRVIDNSPLHF. The rearrangement uses TRBV7-9 and TRBJ1-6; TCRdb indicates TRBD1, and absent DNA this call remains unverified. This CDR3 has 17 residues. Germline V lookup: CDR1 SEHNR, CDR2 FQNEAQ (reference sequence).

The chain recombines TRBV12-3 or TRBV12-4 with TRBJ1-1; the D call of TRBD1 rests on TCRdb alone, since no DNA is present to check it. There are 17 residues in the CDR3. The CDR3 sequence is CASSLAPEQGGNTEAFF.

The chain combines TRBV25-1 with TRBJ2-7; the D call from TCRdb, TRBD1, cannot be confirmed without DNA. Germline lookup yields CDR1 MGHDK and CDR2 SYGVNS. The CDR3 totals 15 residues. The CDR3 loop is CASSEYDRATYEQYF.

The CDR3: CASSLLAEQETQYF. The V gene is TRBV13, the J gene TRBJ2-5; checking the TCRdb D call of TRBD2 is not possible without DNA. The length of the CDR3 is 14 residues. CDR1 and CDR2 (germline): PRHDT, FYEKMQ (reference sequence).

The gene calls are TRBV7-2 and TRBJ2-3. Germline CDR1 and CDR2: SGHTA and FQGNSA. This CDR3 has 12 amino acids. The CDR3 spells CASSLVGDTQYF.

The J gene is TRBJ2-3, the V gene TRBV6-2 or TRBV6-3; the TRBD2 assignment by TCRdb is unverifiable without DNA. This CDR3 spans 16 amino acids. Germline V gene sequence: CDR1 MNHEY, CDR2 SVGEGT. CDR3 amino acids: CASKGLAGAGTDTQYF.

The J gene is TRBJ2-3, the V gene TRBV29-1. Germline V CDR1 and CDR2: SQVTM, ANQGSEA. CDR3 length equals 15 residues. The CDR3 protein is CSVDLNGLSTDTQYF.